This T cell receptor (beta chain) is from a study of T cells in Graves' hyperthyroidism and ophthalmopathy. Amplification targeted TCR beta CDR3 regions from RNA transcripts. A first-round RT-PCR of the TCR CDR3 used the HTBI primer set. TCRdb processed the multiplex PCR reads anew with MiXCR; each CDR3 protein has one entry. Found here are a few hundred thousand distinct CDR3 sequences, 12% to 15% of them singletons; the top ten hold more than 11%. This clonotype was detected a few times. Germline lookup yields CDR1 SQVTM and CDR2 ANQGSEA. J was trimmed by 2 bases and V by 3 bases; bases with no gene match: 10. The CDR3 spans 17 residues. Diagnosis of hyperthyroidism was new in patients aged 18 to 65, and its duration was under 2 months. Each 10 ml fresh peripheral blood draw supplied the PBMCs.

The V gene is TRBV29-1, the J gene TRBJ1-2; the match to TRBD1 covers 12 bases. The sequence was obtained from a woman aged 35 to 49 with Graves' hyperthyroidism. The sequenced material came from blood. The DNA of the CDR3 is TGCAGCGTTGATGGTCGGGACAGGGGGCGAGGGAACTATGGCTACACCTTC. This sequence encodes CSVDGRDRGRGNYGYTF. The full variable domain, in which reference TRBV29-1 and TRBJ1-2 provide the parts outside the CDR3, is SAVISQKPSRDICQRGTSLTIQCQVDSQVTMMFWYRQQPGQSLTLIATANQGSEATYESGFVIDKFPISRPNLTFSTLTVSNMSPEDSSIYLCSVDGRDRGRGNYGYTFGSGTRLTVV.